This passage covers 12 T cell receptor beta chains from one sample sequenced in a study of cytomegalovirus exposure and HLA in healthy donors. Primers included in the PCR were 60 Vbeta and 13 Jbeta primers. TCRdb's copy holds only in-frame clones and misses some; the assay was immunoSEQ multiplex PCR. The sample has around 90,000 clones; 70% to 85% are singletons. Sequenced input: PBMCs. The receptors were sampled from a man aged 50 to 60 in good health and CMV-seronegative.

The V gene is TRBV6-4, the J gene TRBJ1-2; TRBD1 might be the D (6 bases). This CDR3 region has 16 residues. The germline V and J ends were trimmed by 11 bases and 0 bases, with 22 bases remaining between them. Germline V lookup: CDR1 MRHNA, CDR2 SNTAGT. CDR3 in amino acids: CAQHFHPDRTNYGYTF. CDR3 sequence (DNA): TGTGCCCAACACTTTCACCCAGACAGGACTAACTATGGCTACACCTTC.

J is TRBJ1-1 and V is TRBV9, with D uncertain. Germline CDR1 is SGDLS and CDR2 is YYNGEE. Trimming removed 0 bases from V and 4 bases from J, with 7 bases in between. This CDR3 contains 13 residues. The chain's CDR3 is CASSVGAGTEAFF. In nucleotides, the CDR3 is TGTGCCAGCAGCGTAGGTGCGGGCACTGAAGCTTTCTTT. The full variable domain, its missing parts supplied by reference TRBV9 and TRBJ1-1, is DSGVTQTPKHLITATGQRVTLRCSPRSGDLSVYWYQQSLDQGLQFLIQYYNGEERAKGNILERFSAQQFPDLHSELNLSSLELGDSALYFCASSVGAGTEAFFGQGTRLTVV.

The chain couples TRBV20-1 to TRBJ2-7; 9 nucleotides align to TRBD2. Germline trimming cut 3 bases from V and 12 bases from J; bases unmatched to any gene: 6. The V gene's germline CDR1 is DFQATT and CDR2 SNEGSKA (reference sequence). There are 11 residues in the CDR3. In nucleotides, the CDR3 is TGCAGTGCTAGTGTAGCGGGAGAACTGTACTTC. This sequence encodes CSASVAGELYF.

This clone was detected a few times. The V and J genes are TRBV18 and TRBJ1-1; 8 positions agree with TRBD1. V lost 6 bases and J lost 1; bases outside the gene matches: 7. Germline CDR1 is KGHSH and CDR2 is LQKENI. The CDR3 spans 15 residues. CDR3 in DNA: TGTGCCAGCTCGCGTTCAGGGGGCTGGAACACTGAAGCTTTCTTT. It specifies CASSRSGGWNTEAFF.

This sequence joins TRBV2 and TRBJ1-4, with D tentatively TRBD1 (6 bases). The length of the CDR3 is 13 residues. V dropped 7 bases and J dropped 3 bases, with 9 bases sitting between them. The germline V gene has CDR1 SNHLY and CDR2 FYNNEI. CDR3 protein: CASTGQPNEKLFF. The CDR3 DNA is TGTGCCAGCACCGGACAGCCTAATGAAAAACTGTTTTTT.

V gene TRBV5-1 combines with J gene TRBJ2-1, with TRBD1 as a possible D gene (6 bases). The germline V and J ends were trimmed by 2 bases and 5 bases, with 17 bases remaining between them. CDR1 and CDR2 (germline): SGHRS, YFSETQ. This CDR3 has 16 amino acids. This CDR3 is CASSFFRGQRNNEQFF. The CDR3 bases are TGCGCCAGCAGCTTCTTTCGGGGACAAAGAAACAATGAGCAGTTCTTC.

The chain joins TRBV4-3 to TRBJ2-1; D possibly corresponds to TRBD2 (6 bases). The CDR3 covers 16 residues. Germline values: CDR1 LGHNA, CDR2 YSLEER. The ends were cut back, 0 bases at V and 4 bases at J, with 13 bases in the middle. Here the CDR3 reads CASSQDFRGTYNEQFF. For the CDR3, the DNA is TGCGCCAGCAGCCAAGATTTTAGAGGGACTTACAATGAGCAGTTCTTC.

There are a few counts of this clone. The chain uses TRBV5-1 and TRBJ2-1; 9 bases line up with TRBD2. The length of the CDR3 is 18 residues. CDR1 is SGHRS and CDR2 is YFSETQ in the germline V gene. The J segment lost 0 bases and the V segment lost 5 bases, leaving 12 bases of the junction unmatched. Written as DNA, the CDR3 is TGCGCCAGCAGGCCGGAGGCGGGAGGGCCGGGCTCCTACAATGAGCAGTTCTTC. It specifies CASRPEAGGPGSYNEQFF. Variable domain in full (rest from reference TRBV5-1 and TRBJ2-1): KAGVTQTPRYLIKTRGQQVTLSCSPISGHRSVSWYQQTPGQGLQFLFEYFSETQRNKGNFPGRFSGRQFSNSRSEMNVSTLELGDSALYLCASRPEAGGPGSYNEQFFGPGTRLTVL.

V and J are TRBV6-5 and TRBJ2-5; 9 bases map to TRBD1. There are 13 residues in the CDR3. J gave up 3 bases and V 6 bases, and 2 bases lay outside the gene matches. Germline V lookup: CDR1 MNHEY, CDR2 SVGAGI. The CDR3 DNA follows: TGTGCCAGCAGAAGGGACAGGGAAGAGACCCAGTACTTC. Protein: CASRRDREETQYF.

This chain connects TRBV10-3 to TRBJ2-7; 7 bases line up with TRBD2. The CDR3 has 14 amino acids. J was trimmed by 4 bases and V by 4 bases; bases with no gene match: 7. Germline V gives CDR1 ENHRY, CDR2 SYGVKD. Here the CDR3 DNA reads TGTGCCATCAGTGTTGGCGGGAGTGGGTACGAGCAGTACTTC. Translated, it gives CAISVGGSGYEQYF.

The CDR3 DNA follows: TGTGCCAGCAGCCGAGACAGGCTTGGGAATCAGCCCCAGCATTTT. Translated, it gives CASSRDRLGNQPQHF. The rearrangement links TRBV6-5 to TRBJ1-5; a weak D match, TRBD1 (6 bases). The germline V gene has CDR1 MNHEY and CDR2 SVGAGI. V dropped 6 bases and J dropped 4 bases, with 16 bases sitting between them. The CDR3 has 15 residues.

This chain uses TRBV9 with TRBJ1-2; 7 bases agree with TRBD1. This CDR3 comprises 13 residues. From germline, CDR1 is SGDLS and CDR2 YYNGEE. The V gene end was trimmed by 7 bases and the J gene end by 4 bases; junction bases not matched to a gene: 7. CDR3: CASGEGAGYGYTF. The CDR3 region has the DNA TGTGCCAGCGGAGAGGGGGCCGGCTATGGCTACACCTTC.